Listed below are T cell receptor beta chains from one sample, sequenced in a study of shared clonotypes between healthy human individuals. Here immunoSEQ multiplex PCR was the method, and the copy in TCRdb shows in-frame clones only, minus some. The sample lists some 2,000,000 clones, around 96% occurring once. Sequencing input: naive CD8+ T cells sorted from blood. Source of these receptors: a man in his late teens or twenties in good health. CDR3s include the opening cysteine and the closing phenylalanine or tryptophan. The D gene is left open where the match is weak. The size field is filled for only some rows; it gives once, few, many or a size class.

CASSLLAQNTEAFF	TGTGCCAGCAGCTTACTCGCCCAGAACACTGAAGCTTTCTTT	TRBV7-8	TRBJ1-1	.	.
CASSESGSEQYF	TGTGCCAGCAGTGAATCCGGGAGCGAGCAGTACTTC	TRBV6-1	TRBJ2-7	.	.
CASSEPQEMTDTQYF	TGTGCCAGCAGTGAGCCACAGGAGATGACAGATACGCAGTATTTT	TRBV25-1	TRBJ2-3	.	.
CSGTGTGLSDTQYF	TGCAGCGGTACCGGGACAGGCCTATCAGATACGCAGTATTTT	TRBV29-1	TRBJ2-3	TRBD1	.
CSVELVIAGPFDEQFF	TGCAGCGTTGAACTCGTCATAGCGGGGCCATTCGATGAGCAGTTCTTC	TRBV29-1	TRBJ2-1	TRBD2	.
CSVGHDEQYF	TGCAGCGTTGGACATGACGAGCAGTACTTC	TRBV29-1	TRBJ2-7	.	.
CASSIGVNTEAFF	TGTGCCAGTAGTATTGGGGTTAACACTGAAGCTTTCTTT	TRBV19	TRBJ1-1	.	.
CASSEAGFTGANVLTF	TGTGCCAGCAGTGAAGCCGGGTTCACTGGGGCCAACGTCCTGACTTTC	TRBV6-1	TRBJ2-6	.	.
CASSSWSDNEIGWFF	TGTGCCAGCAGTTCCTGGAGTGACAATGAGATTGGTTGGTTCTTC	TRBV27	TRBJ2-1	.	.
CASSLAPGLAGEETQYF	TGTGCCAGCAGCTTGGCCCCAGGACTAGCGGGAGAGGAGACCCAGTACTTC	TRBV7-6	TRBJ2-5	TRBD2	.
CASSLNSGELFF	TGTGCCAGCAGCTTAAATTCCGGGGAGCTGTTTTTT	TRBV11-3	TRBJ2-2	.	.
CASSSQGLKKNTGELFF	TGTGCCAGCAGTAGCCAGGGGTTAAAGAAAAACACCGGGGAGCTGTTTTTT	TRBV27	TRBJ2-2	.	.
CASSFQGGNTIYF	TGTGCCAGCAGTTTCCAGGGTGGAAACACCATATATTTT	TRBV27	TRBJ1-3	.	.
CASSLSQAEKLFF	TGTGCCAGCAGCCTAAGCCAAGCAGAAAAACTGTTTTTT	TRBV7-6	TRBJ1-4	.	.
CASSQDRVTDTQYF	TGCGCCAGCAGCCAAGATCGGGTGACGGATACGCAGTATTTT	TRBV4-1	TRBJ2-3	.	.
CASSYGESSGTYEQYF	TGTGCCAGCAGTTACGGAGAGAGTAGCGGGACCTACGAGCAGTACTTC	TRBV6-5	TRBJ2-7	TRBD2	.
CASSPRGLAGDGRGDTQYF	TGCGCCAGCAGCCCAAGGGGGTTAGCGGGAGACGGGAGGGGAGATACGCAGTATTTT	TRBV4-1	TRBJ2-3	TRBD2	.
CASSLSAGDVWEQYF	TGTGCCAGCAGTTTATCTGCGGGGGACGTCTGGGAGCAGTACTTC	TRBV27	TRBJ2-7	TRBD2	.
CASGDRGASF	TGTGCCAGTGGGGACAGGGGGGCTTCCTTT	TRBV2	TRBJ1-1	TRBD1	.
CASSPIDRWATDTQYF	TGTGCCAGCAGTCCCATTGACAGGTGGGCCACAGATACGCAGTATTTT	TRBV14	TRBJ2-3	.	.
CASSLTTGIYGYTF	TGTGCCAGCAGCTTGACCACAGGGATCTATGGCTACACCTTC	TRBV5-6	TRBJ1-2	.	once
CASSQVSGRAAYEQYF	TGCGCCAGCAGCCAAGTCAGCGGGAGGGCTGCCTACGAGCAGTACTTC	TRBV4-3	TRBJ2-7	TRBD2	.
CASSDAGGKNEQFF	TGTGCCAGCAGTGACGCGGGAGGAAAAAATGAGCAGTTCTTC	TRBV2	TRBJ2-1	TRBD2	once
CASSLPGADTQYF	TGTGCCAGCAGTCTCCCAGGGGCAGATACGCAGTATTTT	TRBV5-6	TRBJ2-3	.	.
CASSQGQGLDEQYF	TGCGCCAGCAGCCAAGGACAGGGCCTCGACGAGCAGTACTTC	TRBV4-1	TRBJ2-7	TRBD1	.
CASSLERQPGYGYTF	TGTGCCAGCAGCTTGGAGAGACAACCGGGGTATGGCTACACCTTC	TRBV5-8	TRBJ1-2	.	.
CASSLTGSPSYEQYF	TGTGCCAGCAGTCTAACAGGGAGCCCCTCCTACGAGCAGTACTTC	TRBV27	TRBJ2-7	.	.
CASSQTVRLAGGPGGYEQYF	TGCGCCAGCAGCCAGACGGTAAGGCTAGCGGGAGGGCCTGGGGGATACGAGCAGTACTTC	TRBV4-3	TRBJ2-7	TRBD2	.
CASSCEGQNSSYEQYF	TGTGCCAGCAGCTGTGAGGGACAGAATTCCTCCTACGAGCAGTACTTC	TRBV11-3	TRBJ2-7	TRBD1	.
CAWSAGQAGNTIYF	TGTGCCTGGAGTGCGGGACAAGCTGGAAACACCATATATTTT	TRBV30	TRBJ1-3	.	.
CASSSAGVAVADTGELFF	TGCGCCAGCAGCTCGGCCGGGGTGGCTGTTGCCGACACCGGGGAGCTGTTTTTT	TRBV5-1	TRBJ2-2	.	.
CASTYLLAGGNTGELFF	TGTGCCAGCACTTACCTACTAGCGGGAGGGAACACCGGGGAGCTGTTTTTT	TRBV27	TRBJ2-2	TRBD2	.
CAWTRDSSYNEQFF	TGTGCCTGGACTAGGGACTCTTCATACAATGAGCAGTTCTTC	TRBV30	TRBJ2-1	.	.
CASSLVQGLSYEQYF	TGTGCCAGCAGCTTAGTGCAGGGGCTATCCTACGAGCAGTACTTC	TRBV7-2	TRBJ2-7	.	.
CASSTGPNSPLHF	TGTGCCAGCAGTACGGGACCCAATTCACCCCTCCACTTT	TRBV6-5	TRBJ1-6	.	.
CASSEGGLGDLSLPQHF	TGTGCCAGCAGTGAAGGGGGCTTGGGGGACCTTTCTCTGCCCCAGCATTTT	TRBV6-1	TRBJ1-5	.	.
CASSFLGTGFDEQYF	TGTGCCAGTAGTTTCCTAGGGACAGGGTTTGACGAGCAGTACTTC	TRBV19	TRBJ2-7	TRBD1	.
CASSYANLEKLFF	TGTGCCAGCAGTTACGCCAACTTGGAAAAACTGTTTTTT	TRBV6-5	TRBJ1-4	.	.
CASSFEGAYEQYF	TGTGCCAGCAGTTTTGAAGGGGCCTACGAGCAGTACTTC	TRBV27	TRBJ2-7	.	.
CSVEVAGVLTGELFF	TGCAGCGTTGAAGTGGCAGGGGTTTTAACCGGGGAGCTGTTTTTT	TRBV29-1	TRBJ2-2	.	.
CASSIDEGHHTEAFF	TGTGCCAGTAGTATAGATGAGGGACACCACACTGAAGCTTTCTTT	TRBV19	TRBJ1-1	.	.
CAWGQENLNTEAFF	TGTGCCTGGGGACAGGAAAATTTGAACACTGAAGCTTTCTTT	TRBV30	TRBJ1-1	TRBD1	.
CASSLEHTDTQYF	TGTGCCAGCAGCTTGGAGCACACAGATACGCAGTATTTT	TRBV5-4	TRBJ2-3	.	.
CAAGGPGTDTQYF	TGTGCTGCGGGGGGGCCGGGCACAGATACGCAGTATTTT	TRBV28	TRBJ2-3	TRBD2	.